This TCR beta chain was sequenced in a study of vaccination and CD4 T cells after COVID-19. Study at large: Two doses of either BNT162b2 or mRNA-1273 vaccine went to participants. Each of the control cultures got a CEFX pool, an HIV-1 Nef pool, or no peptide. Spike peptides, overlapping and drawn from SARS-CoV-2, HCoV-NL63, HCoV-OC43 and HCoV-229E, were used to stimulate cells.

The Oncomine TCR Beta short-read assay generated sequence data from the DNA of cultured CD4+ T cells. Cultured CD4+ T cells yielded the extracted genomic DNA. TCRdb recomputed calls from the PCR reads with MiXCR, one row per CDR3 protein. The sample holds 2,500 to 3,000 distinct CDR3 sequences, about three quarters seen once. Regarding this clonotype: Antigen specificity is unknown.

Noted treatment: approximately 9-day PBMC culture with coronavirus spike peptide pools or control peptides (ViraFEST assay). The CDR3 runs to 14 residues. The rearrangement uses TRBV21-1 and TRBJ2-7; the table's D call, TRBD2, has no DNA check behind it. TRBV21-1 is recorded as a pseudogene. The sequence came from a human donor who had recovered from COVID-19. The sequencing input was CD4+ T cells from blood, cultured in vitro. The CDR3 nucleotides are TGTGCCAGCAGCCCCCCAGCGGGGGTCCACGAGCAGTACTTC. This encodes CASSPPAGVHEQYF.